The clone carrying this TCR beta chain was seen a few times. The same CDR3 is also encoded by other DNA sequences in this sample. This sample was taken from a study of blood T cell repertoires in COVID-19. Study context: The study drew acute and convalescent COVID-19 samples from the United States, Italy and Spain.

The CDR3 sequence is 15 residues long. Trimming took off 1 base at V and 0 bases at J, with 10 bases between the two ends. Germline CDR1 is SGHTA and CDR2 is FQGNSA. Those enrolled, adults aged roughly 18 to 90 years, came from roughly 23 US areas. Categorization into cohorts depended on clinical history that participants reported. Libraries were prepared by immunoSEQ multiplex PCR; TCRdb keeps only in-frame clonotypes and omits some of them. The table has a few hundred thousand clones, roughly 88% seen once. The chain joins TRBV7-2 to TRBJ2-7; D gene uncertain. This TCR came from a man aged 25 to 40 who had recovered from COVID-19. Sequencing was performed on PBMCs or T cells enriched from blood (not recorded which). CDR3 sequence reads: CASSLGASSSYEQYF. The DNA of the CDR3 is TGTGCCAGCAGCTTAGGAGCTTCGAGCTCCTACGAGCAGTACTTC.